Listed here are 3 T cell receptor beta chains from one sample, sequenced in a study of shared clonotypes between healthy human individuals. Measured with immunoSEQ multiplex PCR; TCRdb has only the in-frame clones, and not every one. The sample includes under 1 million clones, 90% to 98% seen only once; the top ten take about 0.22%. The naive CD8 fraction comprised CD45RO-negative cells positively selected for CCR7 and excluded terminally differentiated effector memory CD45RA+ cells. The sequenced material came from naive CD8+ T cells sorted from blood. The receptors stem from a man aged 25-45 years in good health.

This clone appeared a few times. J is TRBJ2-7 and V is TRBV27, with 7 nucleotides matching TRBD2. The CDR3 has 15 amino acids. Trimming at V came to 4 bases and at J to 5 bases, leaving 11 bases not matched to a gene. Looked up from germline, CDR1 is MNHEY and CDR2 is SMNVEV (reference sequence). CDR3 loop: CASSSGTTPSHEQYF. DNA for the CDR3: TGTGCCAGCAGTTCCGGGACTACCCCCAGCCACGAGCAGTACTTC.

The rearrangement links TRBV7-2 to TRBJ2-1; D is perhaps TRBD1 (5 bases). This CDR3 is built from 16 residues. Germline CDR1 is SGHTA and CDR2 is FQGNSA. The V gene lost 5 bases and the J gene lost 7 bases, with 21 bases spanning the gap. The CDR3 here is CASSPKGLFSPNEQFF. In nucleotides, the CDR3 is TGTGCCAGCAGCCCCAAGGGGCTGTTCTCTCCTAATGAGCAGTTCTTC.

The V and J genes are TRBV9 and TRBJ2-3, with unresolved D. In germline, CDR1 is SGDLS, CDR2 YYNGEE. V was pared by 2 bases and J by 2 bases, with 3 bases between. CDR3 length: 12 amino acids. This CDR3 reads CASSVNTDTQYF. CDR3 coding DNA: TGTGCCAGCAGCGTGAACACAGATACGCAGTATTTT.